This passage covers 13 T cell receptor beta chains from one sample sequenced in a study of early T cells in non-severe SARS-CoV-2 infection. TCRdb ran MiXCR on the 5' RACE reads and lists one entry per CDR3 protein. In the table there are 50,000 to 65,000 distinct CDR3 sequences, around 12% of which are singletons. The specimen sequenced was whole blood. Receptors were obtained from an adult who was a healthcare worker with PCR-confirmed SARS-CoV-2 infection or an uninfected control (not recorded which).

Only a few counts were recorded for this clonotype. The chain carries TRBV27 and TRBJ2-6, with 7 bases fitting TRBD1. The CDR3 runs to 15 residues. Germline-derived CDR1 and CDR2 are MNHEY and SMNVEV (reference sequence). Trimming took 7 bases from V and 1 from J; bases not matched to a gene: 4. Here the CDR3 DNA reads TGTGCCAGCAACCAACAGGGGTCTGGGGCCAACGTCCTGACTTTC. Its translation is CASNQQGSGANVLTF.

This clonotype was recorded at least ten times. The chain carries TRBV19 and TRBJ2-2, with 8 bases matching TRBD2. Germline lookup yields CDR1 LNHDA and CDR2 SQIVND (reference sequence). The CDR3 length is 14 residues. The ends lost 5 bases at V and 4 bases at J; junction bases unmatched: 3. CDR3 sequence reads: CASSYSGVTGELFF. The CDR3 nucleotides are TGTGCCAGTAGTTATAGCGGGGTCACCGGGGAGCTGTTTTTT.

This chain joins TRBV20-1 and TRBJ2-5; 10 nucleotides align to TRBD2. Germline V CDR1 and CDR2: DFQATT, SNEGSKA (reference sequence). CDR3 length: 13 amino acids. The V gene end was trimmed by 5 bases and the J gene end by 1 base; junction bases not matched to a gene: 1. The CDR3 DNA reads TGCAGTGCTGCTAGCGGGAGCCAAGAGACCCAGTACTTC. It specifies CSAASGSQETQYF.

This clonotype was seen only a few times. This chain uses TRBV9 with TRBJ2-3; 7 nucleotides align to TRBD2. CDR1 is SGDLS and CDR2 is YYNGEE in the germline V gene. The CDR3 totals 13 residues. J was trimmed by 6 bases and V by 4 bases; bases with no gene match: 5. CDR3: CASSPGTIDTQYF. The DNA of the CDR3 is TGTGCCAGCAGCCCGGGGACTATCGATACGCAGTATTTT.

There are many counts of this clonotype. The chain combines TRBV11-2 with TRBJ1-2; D gene uncertain. Per germline, CDR1 SGHAT and CDR2 FQNNGV. The CDR3 sequence is 12 residues long. The V end was cut by 5 bases, the J end by 6 bases, with 10 bases between. CDR3 residues: CASSAPSHGYTF. The CDR3 coding sequence is TGTGCCAGCAGCGCACCATCCCATGGCTACACCTTC.

The chain joins TRBV27 to TRBJ2-4; TRBD2 might be the D (6 bases). V was clipped by 5 bases and J by 0 bases, with 11 bases between them. The germline CDR1 and CDR2 sequences are MNHEY and SMNVEV (reference sequence). There are 15 residues in the CDR3. The CDR3: CASSTPGLAKNIQYF. The CDR3 DNA sequence: TGTGCCAGCAGTACCCCGGGACTAGCCAAAAACATTCAGTACTTC.

There are a few counts of this clonotype. The chain has TRBV30 and TRBJ1-2; D unclear. The CDR3 contains 12 residues. Germline V gene sequence: CDR1 GTSNPN, CDR2 SVGIG (reference sequence). The V and J ends lost 2 bases and 6 bases respectively, with 10 bases between them. The CDR3 DNA follows: TGTGCCTGGAGTCCGGGCCCCAATGGCTACACCTTC. This codes for CAWSPGPNGYTF.

This clonotype was seen a handful of times. The chain links TRBV27 to TRBJ2-3, with unresolved D. V lost 6 bases, J lost 3 bases, and 19 bases lay in between. CDR3 length: 16 residues. Germline V gene lookup returns CDR1 MNHEY and CDR2 SMNVEV (reference sequence). Written as DNA, the CDR3 is TGTGCCAGCAGCTCCCTTTTAGCCCTGGGTACAGATACGCAGTATTTT. Translating gives CASSSLLALGTDTQYF.

By its share, this clonotype is medium-sized. The genes are TRBV7-2 and TRBJ2-7, with 10 positions matching TRBD1. Germline CDR1 reads SGHTA; CDR2 reads FQGNSA. This CDR3 region has 15 residues. The V and J ends lost 2 bases and 4 bases, in that order; junction bases with no gene match: 5. In nucleotides, the CDR3 is TGTGCCAGCAGCTTACGGGACAGGGGAATGTACGAGCAGTACTTC. Residues: CASSLRDRGMYEQYF. The whole variable domain, filled in from reference TRBV7-2 and TRBJ2-7, reads GAGVSQSPSNKVTEKGKDVELRCDPISGHTALYWYRQSLGQGLEFLIYFQGNSAPDKSGLPSDRFSAERTGGSVSTLTIQRTQQEDSAVYLCASSLRDRGMYEQYFGPGTRLTVT.

V gene TRBV6-5 combines with J gene TRBJ2-7; D may be TRBD1 or TRBD2 (5 bases each). The length of the CDR3 is 15 residues. The germline V gene has CDR1 MNHEY and CDR2 SVGAGI. With 0 bases removed from V and 2 bases from J, the gap between germline ends came to 11 bases. CDR3 in amino acids: CASSYSPGPPYEQYF. CDR3 bases: TGTGCCAGCAGTTACTCGCCGGGACCTCCCTACGAGCAGTACTTC.

The V and J genes are TRBV4-3 and TRBJ2-3, with D perhaps matching TRBD2 (5 bases). V was cut by 1 base and J by 0 bases, with 20 bases left in between. Per germline, CDR1 LGHNA and CDR2 YSLEER. There are 19 residues in the CDR3. The CDR3 reads CASSQGAVFPSSSTDTQYF. The CDR3 nucleotides read TGCGCCAGCAGCCAAGGAGCGGTATTCCCCTCCTCTAGCACAGATACGCAGTATTTT.

The sample holds one count of this clonotype. A much larger clone differs from this one at a single base, so this may be a read error. V gene TRBV11-3 combines with J gene TRBJ2-1; 7 bases align to TRBD2. V was clipped by 5 bases and J by 2 bases; unmatched bases: 3. CDR3 size: 14 residues. The V gene's germline CDR1 is SGHNT and CDR2 YENEEA. CDR3 region: CASSHGGAYNEQFF. The CDR3 DNA reads TGTGCCAGCAGCCATGGGGGGGCCTACAATGAGCAGTTCTTC.

The gene calls are TRBV11-2 and TRBJ2-2; D is unresolved. V was shortened by 5 bases and J by 7 bases, with 11 bases between the two germline ends. Germline V gene sequence: CDR1 SGHAT, CDR2 FQNNGV. The CDR3 is made up of 13 amino acids. The CDR3 nucleotides read TGTGCCAGCAGCCCGACTGATAGCGGGGAGCTGTTTTTT. Protein product: CASSPTDSGELFF.